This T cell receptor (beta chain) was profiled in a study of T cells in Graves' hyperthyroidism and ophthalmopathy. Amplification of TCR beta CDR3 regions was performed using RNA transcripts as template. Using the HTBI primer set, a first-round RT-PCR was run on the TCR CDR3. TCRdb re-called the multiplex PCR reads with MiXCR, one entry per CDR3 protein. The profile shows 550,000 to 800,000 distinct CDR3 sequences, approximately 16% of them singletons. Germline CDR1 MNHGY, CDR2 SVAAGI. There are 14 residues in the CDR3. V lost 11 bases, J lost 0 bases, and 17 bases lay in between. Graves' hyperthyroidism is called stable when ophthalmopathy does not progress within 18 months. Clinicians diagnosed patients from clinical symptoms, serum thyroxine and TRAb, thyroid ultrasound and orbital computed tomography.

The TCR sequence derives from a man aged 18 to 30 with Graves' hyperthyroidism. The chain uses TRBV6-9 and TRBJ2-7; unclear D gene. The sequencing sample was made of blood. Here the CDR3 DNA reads TGTGCCCCGTATCGGAGACAAATCTCCTACGAGCAGTACTTC. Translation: CAPYRRQISYEQYF.